These 32 T cell receptor beta chains originate from one sample sequenced in a study of CD8 T cell repertoires and HIV-1 epitope variants (TCRdb year 2020). Their antigens are not known. The method behind the library was the immunoSEQ multiplex PCR assay. Held by TCRdb, this immuneACCESS table contains in-frame sequences only and omits some clones. Under half of the omission traces to an unresolved V gene where checked; the cause of the rest is unknown. This sample comprises under 2,500 clones, approximately 72% of them detected only once. Of the sample, around 43% is held by the ten largest clones. The material sequenced was cultured CD8+ T cells derived from PBMCs. The receptor set was obtained from a male donor with HIV.

The chain recombines TRBV5-6 with TRBJ2-7, with no clear D. Germline CDR1 is SGHDT and CDR2 is YYEEEE. V lost 4 bases, J lost 1 base, and 9 bases lay in between. This CDR3 spans 13 amino acids. The CDR3 sequence: CASSPSRSYEQYF. The DNA for the CDR3 is TGTGCCAGCAGCCCCTCCAGGTCCTACGAGCAGTACTTC.

V usage is TRBV13 and J usage is TRBJ2-7, with 8 nucleotides matching TRBD1. This CDR3 has 14 residues. The trim removed 5 bases at V and 1 base at J, leaving 4 bases unmatched. From germline, CDR1 is PRHDT and CDR2 FYEKMQ (reference sequence). For the CDR3, the DNA is TGTGCCAGCAGCCCCCGGGACAGGTCCTACGAGCAGTACTTC. The encoded protein is CASSPRDRSYEQYF.

The J gene is TRBJ2-7, the V gene TRBV6-5; tentative D call: TRBD1 (5 bases). This CDR3 is 15 amino acids long. With 5 bases removed from V and 5 bases from J, the gap between germline ends came to 19 bases. CDR1 is MNHEY and CDR2 is SVGAGI in the germline V gene. Written as DNA, the CDR3 is TGTGCCAGCAGTATAGGGGCCCGCCCCTTACACGAGCAGTACTTC. This encodes CASSIGARPLHEQYF.

The J gene is TRBJ2-5, the V gene TRBV7-2, with D unresolved. CDR1 and CDR2 from the germline V gene are SGHTA and FQGNSA. The CDR3 is 15 amino acids. Trimming stripped 2 bases from V and 5 bases from J, with 15 bases between. Here the CDR3 DNA reads TGTGCCAGCAGCTTATCCCTTTTACTCGGGGAGACCCAGTACTTC. Residues: CASSLSLLLGETQYF.

This clone occurred a few times. The chain couples TRBV6-5 to TRBJ2-7; D not resolved. Germline V CDR1 and CDR2: MNHEY, SVGAGI. V was shortened by 5 bases and J by 0 bases, with 14 bases between the two germline ends. CDR3 length: 15 residues. CDR3 region: CASSPPEKASYEQYF. The CDR3 nucleotides are TGTGCCAGCAGTCCCCCCGAGAAGGCCTCCTACGAGCAGTACTTC.

The J gene is TRBJ1-1, the V gene TRBV7-9; the D is unclear. Trimming took off 0 bases at V and 1 base at J, with 3 bases between the two ends. The V gene's germline CDR1 is SEHNR and CDR2 FQNEAQ (reference sequence). The CDR3 totals 13 residues. The CDR3: CASSLAENTEAFF. CDR3 DNA: TGTGCCAGCAGCTTAGCGGAGAACACTGAAGCTTTCTTT.

The CDR3 DNA follows: TGTGCCAGCATTACCGGACAGGGCGGGTCACCCCTCCACTTT. This encodes CASITGQGGSPLHF. The chain combines TRBV2 with TRBJ1-6; 8 bases map to TRBD1. V was clipped by 7 bases and J by 10 bases; unmatched bases: 9. The germline V gene encodes CDR1 SNHLY and CDR2 FYNNEI. The CDR3 is 14 amino acids.

V is TRBV27 and J is TRBJ2-3; D is possibly TRBD2 (5 bases). V was shortened by 0 bases and J by 1 base, with 8 bases between the two germline ends. The CDR3 extends over 15 amino acids. Germline V gene lookup returns CDR1 MNHEY and CDR2 SMNVEV (reference sequence). The CDR3 sequence: CASSLSNGGTDTQYF. The CDR3 DNA sequence: TGTGCCAGCAGTTTATCAAACGGGGGCACAGATACGCAGTATTTT.

This chain links TRBV27 with TRBJ2-7; perhaps TRBD2 as D (6 bases). This CDR3 has 15 residues. The germline V gene encodes CDR1 MNHEY and CDR2 SMNVEV (reference sequence). V was shortened by 3 bases and J by 1 base, with 13 bases between the two germline ends. The CDR3 spells CASSFTSSTSYEQYF. As DNA, the CDR3 is TGTGCCAGCAGTTTTACTAGCAGCACTTCCTACGAGCAGTACTTC.

The chain recombines TRBV9 with TRBJ1-2; D unresolved. Germline CDR1 and CDR2: SGDLS and YYNGEE. Trimming shortened V by 4 bases and J by 4 bases, and 20 bases separated the two germline ends. CDR3 length: 16 residues. This CDR3 reads CASSPADARPLYGYTF. The CDR3 bases are TGTGCCAGCAGCCCCGCGGACGCCAGGCCACTCTATGGCTACACCTTC.

The chain has TRBV15 and TRBJ2-1; 8 bases map to TRBD1. Germline V gene lookup returns CDR1 LNHNV and CDR2 YYDKDF (reference sequence). V lost 3 bases and J lost 6; bases outside the gene matches: 7. The CDR3 sequence is 15 residues long. CDR3 DNA: TGTGCCACCAGCAGGGACAGGGACCCTGTCAATGAGCAGTTCTTC. Protein: CATSRDRDPVNEQFF.

This clone showed up just a few times. This chain links TRBV5-4 with TRBJ1-2; 7 positions match TRBD1. Germline V gives CDR1 SGHNT, CDR2 YYREEE (reference sequence). The CDR3 covers 14 residues. J was trimmed by 6 bases and V by 3 bases; bases with no gene match: 8. The chain's CDR3 is CASSSYRGGDGYTF. CDR3 nucleotide sequence: TGTGCCAGCAGCTCCTACAGGGGAGGAGATGGCTACACCTTC.

The V call is TRBV6-5, the J call TRBJ2-1; D ambiguous. CDR1 and CDR2 (germline): MNHEY, SVGAGI. Trimming removed 3 bases at V and 9 bases at J, with 6 bases between. This CDR3 has 11 amino acids. The CDR3 sequence is CASSYGGEQFF. CDR3 nucleotide sequence: TGTGCCAGCAGTTATGGTGGTGAGCAGTTCTTC.

This rearrangement joins TRBV9 to TRBJ2-7; 8 positions agree with TRBD2. Trimming cost V 1 base and J 9 bases; bases outside gene matches: 6. Per the germline V gene, CDR1 is SGDLS and CDR2 is YYNGEE. This CDR3 is 13 amino acids long. The CDR3 protein is CASSVSGGEVQYF. The CDR3 DNA reads TGTGCCAGCAGCGTATCGGGAGGGGAGGTGCAGTACTTC.

The V gene is TRBV5-4, the J gene TRBJ1-2, with unresolved D. The length of the CDR3 is 13 residues. Trimming pared 7 bases from V and 1 base from J, leaving 11 bases between. CDR1 and CDR2 from the germline V gene are SGHNT and YYREEE (reference sequence). CDR3 DNA sequence: TGTGCCAGCTTAGACGCGGATAACTATGGCTACACCTTC. It is translated as CASLDADNYGYTF. Drawing the rest from reference TRBV5-4 and TRBJ1-2, the complete variable domain is ETGVTQSPTHLIKTRGQQVTLRCSSQSGHNTVSWYQQALGQGPQFIFQYYREEENGRGNFPPRFSGLQFPNYSSELNVNALELDDSALYLCASLDADNYGYTFGSGTRLTVV.

J is TRBJ2-7 and V is TRBV15; 8 positions match TRBD1. V shed 5 bases and J 6 bases; nucleotides not matched to a gene: 12. CDR1 LNHNV and CDR2 YYDKDF come from the germline V gene (reference sequence). The CDR3 contains 15 residues. The CDR3 region has the DNA TGTGCCACCAGCGATGGGACAGGTGGCATTGGCGAGCAGTACTTC. Translation: CATSDGTGGIGEQYF.

The V and J genes are TRBV7-6 and TRBJ2-7; D is tentatively TRBD1 or TRBD2 (5 bases each). Germline V CDR1 and CDR2: SGHVS, FNYEAQ. V lost 5 bases, J lost 0 bases, and 11 bases lay in between. The CDR3 extends over 14 amino acids. CDR3 residues: CASSPGTDSYEQYF. Here the CDR3 DNA reads TGTGCCAGCAGCCCCGGGACGGACTCCTACGAGCAGTACTTC.

V gene TRBV6-6 combines with J gene TRBJ2-7; 8 bases are shared with TRBD2. The CDR3 sequence is 15 residues long. Losses at the gene ends were 0 bases for V and 2 bases for J; bases not matched to a gene: 3. Germline values: CDR1 MNHNY, CDR2 SVGAGI (reference sequence). The CDR3 is CASSYSRGATYEQYF. Written as DNA, the CDR3 is TGTGCCAGCAGTTACTCGCGGGGGGCAACCTACGAGCAGTACTTC.

V and J are TRBV6-5 and TRBJ2-2; either TRBD1 or TRBD2 may fit D (5 bases each). The CDR3 totals 15 residues. Germline V lookup: CDR1 MNHEY, CDR2 SVGAGI. Deletions cut 6 bases from V and 1 base from J, with 12 bases between. The CDR3 protein is CASRGRQKNTGELFF. In nucleotides, the CDR3 is TGTGCCAGCAGGGGGAGACAGAAGAACACCGGGGAGCTGTTTTTT.

This clone was detected a few times. The junction does not match germline at one end; this may be a read error. The chain couples TRBV27 to TRBJ1-6; 10 nucleotides match TRBD1. The germline CDR1 and CDR2 sequences are MNHEY and SMNVEV (reference sequence). CDR3 length: 15 amino acids. The CDR3 region has the DNA TGTGCCAGCGGTTTATCCGGGACAGGGGTTTCACCCCTCCACTTT. This encodes CASGLSGTGVSPLHF.

The genes are TRBV7-2 and TRBJ2-5; possibly TRBD1 or TRBD2 for D (5 bases each). The V gene lost 3 bases and the J gene lost 4 bases, with 12 bases spanning the gap. The CDR3 has 14 residues. Per the germline V gene, CDR1 is SGHTA and CDR2 is FQGNSA. CDR3 residues: CASSLGPAVETQYF. CDR3 sequence (DNA): TGTGCCAGCAGCTTGGGACCCGCGGTAGAGACCCAGTACTTC. Variable domain in full (rest from reference TRBV7-2 and TRBJ2-5): GAGVSQSPSNKVTEKGKDVELRCDPISGHTALYWYRQSLGQGLEFLIYFQGNSAPDKSGLPSDRFSAERTGGSVSTLTIQRTQQEDSAVYLCASSLGPAVETQYFGPGTRLLVL.

The chain employs TRBV5-3 and TRBJ1-5; D perhaps matches TRBD1 (6 bases). TRBV5-3 has ORF status, its function being uncertain. The CDR3 runs 20 residues. Trimming took 4 bases from V and 4 from J, leaving 30 bases between them. CDR3 DNA sequence: TGTGCCAGAAGCGGTACCGATTACAGGGCCCTGGGCGAGAGGAATCAGCCCCAGCATTTT. It translates to CARSGTDYRALGERNQPQHF.

This clone was counted between two and nine times. V gene TRBV19 combines with J gene TRBJ1-5, with D maybe TRBD1 (5 bases). The CDR3 is 15 residues long. Germline-derived CDR1 and CDR2 are LNHDA and SQIVND (reference sequence). V gave up 3 bases and J gave up 6 bases, with 15 bases separating them. This chain's CDR3 is CASSIYSIGGQPQHF. In nucleotides, the CDR3 is TGTGCCAGTAGTATCTACTCAATTGGGGGTCAGCCCCAGCATTTT. The full variable domain, rest sourced from reference TRBV19 and TRBJ1-5, is DGGITQSPKYLFRKEGQNVTLSCEQNLNHDAMYWYRQDPGQGLRLIYYSQIVNDFQKGDIAEGYSVSREKKESFPLTVTSAQKNPTAFYLCASSIYSIGGQPQHFGDGTRLSIL.

This clone was seen only once. The chain has TRBV4-1 and TRBJ2-3; no clear D. CDR3 length: 15 amino acids. Looked up from germline, CDR1 is MGHRA and CDR2 is YSYEKL. V was shortened by 5 bases and J by 5 bases, with 17 bases between the two germline ends. CDR3 region: CASSYFTVTRDTQYF. CDR3 in DNA: TGCGCCAGCAGCTATTTTACGGTGACGAGAGATACGCAGTATTTT.

The chain combines TRBV15 with TRBJ2-5, with 7 bases fitting TRBD1. This CDR3 comprises 18 residues. Germline V gene lookup returns CDR1 LNHNV and CDR2 YYDKDF (reference sequence). The V and J ends lost 2 bases and 5 bases, in that order; junction bases with no gene match: 17. CDR3 bases: TGTGCCACCAGCAGAAAGGCTAACAGGGGAGATCTTGAGGAGACCCAGTACTTC. The encoded protein is CATSRKANRGDLEETQYF.

The chain has TRBV5-6 and TRBJ1-3; no reliable D call. Germline CDR1 SGHDT, CDR2 YYEEEE. V lost 0 bases, J lost 0 bases, and 4 bases lay in between. This CDR3 is 14 amino acids long. CDR3 DNA: TGTGCCAGCAGCTTGGGGTCCTCTGGAAACACCATATATTTT. This encodes CASSLGSSGNTIYF.

V is TRBV11-3 and J is TRBJ2-7; D is ambiguous. The CDR3 has 13 residues. V lost 0 bases and J 2 bases, leaving 5 bases between the germline ends. The germline V gene encodes CDR1 SGHNT and CDR2 YENEEA. The DNA of the CDR3 is TGTGCCAGCAGCTTAGACCATACCTACGAGCAGTACTTC. Its translation is CASSLDHTYEQYF.

The chain employs TRBV7-9 and TRBJ2-7, with D unclear. Germline V gives CDR1 SEHNR, CDR2 FQNEAQ (reference sequence). V lost 1 base and J lost 2, with 9 bases in between. CDR3 length equals 14 residues. The CDR3, as DNA: TGTGCCAGCAGCTTAGAGTACGGCACCTACGAGCAGTACTTC. Amino acid sequence: CASSLEYGTYEQYF.

This clone came up a few times. This chain uses TRBV9 with TRBJ2-5; no firm D call. The CDR3 covers 11 residues. The V gene's germline CDR1 is SGDLS and CDR2 YYNGEE. Trimming shortened V by 6 bases and J by 7 bases, and 10 bases separated the two germline ends. The CDR3 coding sequence is TGTGCCAGCACCAGCCCGAGGACCCAGTACTTC. It is translated as CASTSPRTQYF.

This chain connects TRBV6-4 to TRBJ2-1; 10 bases are a match to TRBD2. There are 14 residues in the CDR3. V shed 3 bases, J shed 6 bases, and the junction held 2 bases outside the gene matches. Germline V CDR1 and CDR2: MRHNA, SNTAGT. CDR3 loop: CASSEAGGPNEQFF. DNA for the CDR3: TGTGCCAGCAGTGAAGCGGGGGGGCCCAATGAGCAGTTCTTC.

This clone was observed once. This chain connects TRBV11-2 to TRBJ2-2; no clear D. Trimming cost V 5 bases and J 0 bases, with 7 bases left between them. The CDR3 is 14 amino acids. In germline, CDR1 is SGHAT, CDR2 FQNNGV. This CDR3 reads CASSVTANTGELFF. In DNA form, the CDR3 reads TGTGCCAGCAGCGTAACAGCGAACACCGGGGAGCTGTTTTTT.

The J gene is TRBJ2-5, the V gene TRBV5-1; D is undetermined. CDR3 size: 14 residues. V dropped 1 base and J dropped 5 bases, with 12 bases sitting between them. In germline, CDR1 is SGHRS, CDR2 YFSETQ. CDR3 in amino acids: CASSLLSFTETQYF. CDR3 coding DNA: TGCGCCAGCAGCTTGTTGTCTTTTACTGAGACCCAGTACTTC.